This T cell receptor (beta chain) was recorded in a study of tumor-infiltrating lymphocytes in primary liver carcinoma (dated by TCRdb to the late 2010s). Notes on the research overall: Of the five patients, three men and two women aged 30 to 69 years, four had hepatocellular carcinoma and one had combined HCC and intrahepatic cholangiocarcinoma. TCRbeta repertoire sequencing, expression microarrays and whole-exome sequencing were combined in the study across five regions of each liver tumor, with adjacent normal tissue and blood also included. Roughly 3.5 to 8 million productive TCRbeta reads were obtained per sample, and no significant difference in read depth was found between tissue types. Agilent mRNA microarray profiling was performed on the roughly 25 tumor region samples to relate TCRbeta repertoire diversity to the local molecular phenotype. Technical replicate repertoires showed high reproducibility, with mean shared-clone rates roughly 0.89 and correlation coefficients above 0.98. A total of approximately 35 specimens from 5 patients underwent TCRbeta repertoire sequencing, comprising 25 or so tumor regions, 5 adjacent noncancerous liver tissues and 5 peripheral blood samples. The five patients had tumors of stage T1-T3 N0M0, with maximum diameters ranging from roughly 4.2 to 10 cm.

Total RNA and DNA were co-extracted without cell sorting from roughly 20-30 mg of bulk tissue using the AllPrep DNA/RNA mini kit. Surgical resection was performed in China between 2015 and early 2016 on about five patients with histopathologically diagnosed primary liver carcinoma. Chronic HBV infection was present in the patients, and the patients were treatment-naive at sampling. Each tumor was sampled at five spatially separated regions: the tumor centre plus the superior, inferior, left-lateral and right-lateral poles. According to histology, viable tumor cells made up more than 80% of every tumor sample. Each fresh piece of tumor and adjacent tissue was cut in two, with one half stored in RNAlater at -80 degrees C and the other half sent for histology. CDR1 and CDR2 were assigned from the germline V gene (reference sequence) as SGHNT and YYREEE. Reading from cysteine to phenylalanine, the CDR3 counts 14 amino acids. Only the CDR3 region is kept as DNA, spanning 42 bases read in frame from base 1.

Study-wide findings and limitations: Because the samples were bulk and unsorted, CD4+ and CD8+ T cell repertoires could not be compared. Because only the TCR beta chain was sequenced and unpaired alpha chains were not captured, true repertoire diversity is likely underestimated. Only a few patients were included in the study, and the authors note that the findings should be validated in a larger study. Only roughly 7-24% of top clones appeared in all five regions of a tumor, which suggests that tumor-infiltrating T cells are spatially heterogeneous. Consistent with antigen-driven expansion, pairs of tumor regions showed higher repertoire overlap (mean roughly 35%) than either tumor-adjacent pairs (approximately 17%) or tumor-blood pairs (roughly 15%). Compared with blood, tumors had a significantly larger share of the repertoire taken up by the top 250 clones (p = 0.039).

About this clonotype: This clone's antigen is unknown. Germline is not matched at one junction end, which may reflect a read error.

Starting from about 550 ng total RNA, TCRbeta-specific cDNA was produced by reverse transcription with a constant-region primer and ProtoScript II reverse transcriptase. Three nested multiplex PCR rounds, following a slightly modified ARM-PCR procedure, were used to build the TCRbeta libraries. Each of the first two PCR rounds ran for about 10 cycles and used multiplex TRBV1-TRBV30 forward primers together with a Cbeta reverse primer. Sample barcodes and Illumina adapters were attached in a final 25-cycle PCR using Deep VentR polymerase. Before sequencing, amplicons between 200 and 500 bp were purified from gel using a QIAquick gel extraction kit. TCRbeta amplicons were sequenced on an Illumina HiSeq 2500 with 250-bp paired-end reads. Per the authors' processing: Trimmomatic v0.33 was used to quality-trim the reads, and FLASH v1.2.11 was used to merge paired reads so that full CDR3 sequences could be recovered. MiGEC v1.2.1b assigned V, D and J germline segments to the rearranged TCRbeta sequences. Clonotype statistics and Shannon-Wiener diversity indices were calculated with VDJtools v1.0.0. To cut down on sampling bias, every analysis after diversity analysis relied on just the 250 most abundant clonotypes from each sample. The raw public data were reprocessed by TCRdb itself: fastp quality trimming at Q25, MiXCR clonotype calling, in-frame beta chains only. Identical CDR3 protein sequences are pooled into one entry, listed with their most common genes and DNA. These V and J calls derive from TCRdb rather than the authors' analysis. Across this sample there are some 38,000 distinct CDR3 sequences, with roughly 74% seen only once. The biggest ten clones account for roughly 15% of the sample.

Recombination linked TRBV5-4 to TRBJ1-2, with TRBD1 tentatively as D gene (5 bases match). The source of this sequence is a man aged 40-49 years with primary liver carcinoma and hepatitis B virus infection. Input material: liver tumor tissue from sampling region 4. In light of the paper, this sample's cell subset or site label describes: tumor region T4, right-lateral pole. The bases are TGTGCCAGCAGTTCGGACATTTCCTCTAGTGGCTACGCCTTC. It translates as CASSSDISSSGYAF. This CDR3, with the reference TRBV5-4 and TRBJ1-2 proteins standing in past its ends, gives the full variable domain ETGVTQSPTHLIKTRGQQVTLRCSSQSGHNTVSWYQQALGQGPQFIFQYYREEENGRGNFPPRFSGLQFPNYSSELNVNALELDDSALYLCASSSDISSSGYAFGSGTRLTVV.